The 26 T cell receptor beta chains below were found in one sample sequenced in a study of blood T cells in healthy people across ages. Using a J-beta primer mix together with a sample-barcoded 5' primer, a second PCR was run for about 7 to 12 cycles. Each CDR3 protein gets one entry after TCRdb re-called the 5' RACE reads with MiXCR. The sample includes 780,000 or so distinct CDR3 sequences, around 50% seen only once; the top ten take 25% to 30%. Input material: blood. Receptors originate from a man in his forties in good health.

This clonotype was picked up one time. The rearrangement joins TRBV5-5 to TRBJ2-1; D is unclear. Germline CDR1 is SGHKS and CDR2 is YYEKEE (reference sequence). The CDR3 extends over 15 amino acids. Trimming took 1 base from V and 2 from J, leaving 10 bases between them. CDR3 loop: CASSLHAVAYNEQFF. CDR3 nucleotide sequence: TGTGCCAGCAGCTTGCACGCGGTTGCCTACAATGAGCAGTTCTTC. The full variable domain, with the rest looked up from reference TRBV5-5 and TRBJ2-1, is DAGVTQSPTHLIKTRGQQVTLRCSPISGHKSVSWYQQVLGQGPQFIFQYYEKEERGRGNFPDRFSARQFPNYSSELNVNALLLGDSALYLCASSLHAVAYNEQFFGPGTRLTVL.

The V call is TRBV10-3, the J call TRBJ1-1; tentative D call: TRBD1 (6 bases). Looked up from germline, CDR1 is ENHRY and CDR2 is SYGVKD. The V gene lost 7 bases and the J gene lost 1 base, with 13 bases spanning the gap. The CDR3 is 14 amino acids. The CDR3 coding sequence is TGTGCCATCATGGGGGGGCTGGGGAACACTGAAGCTTTCTTT. It translates to CAIMGGLGNTEAFF.

This sequence joins TRBV6-5 and TRBJ2-3; a possible D gene is TRBD2 (6 bases). V was pared by 4 bases and J by 0 bases, with 14 bases between. CDR3 size: 16 residues. CDR1 and CDR2 from the germline V gene are MNHEY and SVGAGI. The CDR3 DNA sequence: TGTGCCAGCAGTTCCGGGACTCTTATAAGCACAGATACGCAGTATTTT. This translates into CASSSGTLISTDTQYF.

The sample holds a few counts of this clonotype. The gene calls are TRBV7-2 and TRBJ2-7; 9 bases align to TRBD2. The J segment lost 7 bases and the V segment lost 3 bases, leaving 10 bases of the junction unmatched. The germline CDR1 and CDR2 sequences are SGHTA and FQGNSA. The CDR3 spans 15 residues. CDR3 DNA sequence: TGTGCCAGCAGCTTTACCCTAGCGGGGTCGCGGGAGCAGTACTTC. Encoded protein: CASSFTLAGSREQYF. Filled out from reference TRBV7-2 and TRBJ2-7, the complete variable domain reads GAGVSQSPSNKVTEKGKDVELRCDPISGHTALYWYRQSLGQGLEFLIYFQGNSAPDKSGLPSDRFSAERTGGSVSTLTIQRTQQEDSAVYLCASSFTLAGSREQYFGPGTRLTVT.

V is TRBV11-3 and J is TRBJ2-2, with 7 bases matching TRBD1. Per germline, CDR1 SGHNT and CDR2 YENEEA. The V segment lost 1 base and the J segment 9 bases; nucleotides outside the gene matches: 14. This CDR3 comprises 17 residues. In DNA, the CDR3 is TGTGCCAGCAGCTTAGGGGGATCCGGGACAGTACACCGGGAGCTGTTTTTT. It is translated as CASSLGGSGTVHRELFF.

This clonotype came up a few times. The rearrangement links TRBV9 to TRBJ2-4; D is unresolved. The CDR3 has 17 amino acids. From germline, CDR1 is SGDLS and CDR2 YYNGEE. Deletions cut 0 bases from V and 0 bases from J, with 13 bases between. CDR3: CASSVAGDPLAKNIQYF. The CDR3 nucleotides read TGTGCCAGCAGCGTAGCTGGCGACCCTCTAGCCAAAAACATTCAGTACTTC. Complete variable domain (other parts from reference TRBV9 and TRBJ2-4): DSGVTQTPKHLITATGQRVTLRCSPRSGDLSVYWYQQSLDQGLQFLIQYYNGEERAKGNILERFSAQQFPDLHSELNLSSLELGDSALYFCASSVAGDPLAKNIQYFGAGTRLSVL.

The V gene is TRBV2, the J gene TRBJ1-2; D uncertain. V lost 8 bases to trimming and J lost 7 bases, with 14 bases between them. Germline CDR1 and CDR2: SNHLY and FYNNEI. The CDR3 is 12 amino acids. CDR3 in amino acids: CASPRSDGGYTF. CDR3 nucleotides: TGTGCCAGCCCCAGGTCCGACGGTGGCTACACCTTC.

The chain employs TRBV4-3 and TRBJ2-3; D uncertain. The CDR3 loop spans 15 amino acids. Looked up from germline, CDR1 is LGHNA and CDR2 is YSLEER. The ends were cut back, 3 bases at V and 2 bases at J, with 12 bases in the middle. The chain's CDR3 is CASSQELGYTDTQYF. In DNA, the CDR3 is TGCGCCAGCAGCCAGGAGTTGGGCTACACAGATACGCAGTATTTT.

This clonotype showed up just a few times. In DNA, the CDR3 is TGTGCCAGCAGCCAATTTTCGGGAGTTTACAATGAGCAGTACTTC. It translates to CASSQFSGVYNEQYF. The rearrangement uses TRBV3-1 and TRBJ2-1; tentatively, D is TRBD2 (6 bases). The end of the DNA is better explained by TRBJ2-7, so the J call may be wrong. CDR1 is LGHDT and CDR2 is YNNKEL in the germline V gene (reference sequence). The CDR3 is 15 amino acids.

The chain uses TRBV20-1 and TRBJ1-6; D remains ambiguous. The CDR3 totals 16 residues. CDR1 is DFQATT and CDR2 is SNEGSKA in the germline V gene (reference sequence). V lost 0 bases and J 8 bases, leaving 17 bases between the germline ends. The CDR3, as DNA: TGCAGTGCTAGAGATTACGAGGGAATGGCCTATTCACCCCTCCACTTT. The encoded protein is CSARDYEGMAYSPLHF.

The chain has TRBV28 and TRBJ2-7, with D hard to call. The CDR3 runs 15 residues. Between the trimmed V and J ends, which lost 3 bases and 3 bases, there was a span of 15 bases. Germline CDR1 is MDHEN and CDR2 is SYDVKM. The CDR3 sequence is CASSLESTAYYEQYF. CDR3 sequence (DNA): TGTGCCAGCAGTTTGGAGAGTACGGCTTACTACGAGCAGTACTTC.

This clonotype has just a few counts. This chain connects TRBV20-1 to TRBJ2-6; D call uncertain. Trimming shortened V by 3 bases and J by 4 bases, and 16 bases separated the two germline ends. Germline CDR1 reads DFQATT; CDR2 reads SNEGSKA (reference sequence). CDR3 length: 16 residues. The CDR3 region is CSASPGWSGGANVLTF. The CDR3 DNA reads as TGCAGTGCTAGCCCAGGATGGAGTGGGGGGGCCAACGTCCTGACTTTC.

The J gene is TRBJ1-1, the V gene TRBV6-1; D gene uncertain. There are 13 residues in the CDR3. The germline V gene has CDR1 MNHNS and CDR2 SASEGT. V lost 4 bases to trimming and J lost 1 base, with 7 bases between them. CDR3 nucleotide sequence: TGTGCCAGCAGTGGTTCCCCGAACACTGAAGCTTTCTTT. It translates to CASSGSPNTEAFF.

The chain couples TRBV7-2 to TRBJ2-4, with 11 bases lining up with TRBD1. The J call is uncertain, as TRBJ2-7 better fits the DNA end. This CDR3 is 15 amino acids long. Germline CDR1 and CDR2: SGHTA and FQGNSA. The CDR3 sequence is CASSFGTGGLYEQYF. DNA for the CDR3: TGTGCCAGCAGCTTCGGGACAGGGGGACTCTACGAGCAGTACTTC.

A note on this clonotype: The germline gene is not matched at one end of the junction; a read error may be the cause. The chain joins TRBV12-3 or TRBV12-4 to TRBJ1-2, with D maybe TRBD1 (5 bases). The CDR3 is 14 residues long. DNA of the CDR3: TGTGCCAGCAGTCCTACGGGACGGGTCTATGTCTACACCTTC. It encodes CASSPTGRVYVYTF.

The chain combines TRBV7-2 with TRBJ2-7; D might be TRBD1 (5 bases). The CDR3 is made up of 15 amino acids. Germline CDR1 and CDR2: SGHTA and FQGNSA. V was pared by 1 base and J by 2 bases, with 12 bases between. CDR3 sequence (DNA): TGTGCCAGCAGCTTAGAGACAGTAGCCGCCTACGAGCAGTACTTC. Its translation is CASSLETVAAYEQYF.

This clonotype was seen a handful of times. The chain employs TRBV3-1 and TRBJ2-1, with D perhaps matching TRBD1 or TRBD2 (5 bases each). The ends were cut back, 4 bases at V and 8 bases at J, with 15 bases in the middle. This CDR3 spans 14 amino acids. Per the germline V gene, CDR1 is LGHDT and CDR2 is YNNKEL (reference sequence). The CDR3 protein is CASSRTGAGDEQFF. The CDR3 region has the DNA TGTGCCAGCAGCCGGACCGGGGCAGGCGATGAGCAGTTCTTC.

The chain combines TRBV28 with TRBJ1-6; weak D call: TRBD1 (6 bases). CDR3 length: 14 residues. The germline V gene has CDR1 MDHEN and CDR2 SYDVKM. Trimming cost V 7 bases and J 9 bases, with 16 bases left between them. CDR3 amino acids: CASTKGGGFSPLHF. The CDR3 bases are TGTGCCAGCACCAAAGGGGGAGGGTTTTCACCCCTCCACTTT.

Concerning this clonotype itself: The junction does not match germline at one end; this may be a read error. The chain is built from TRBV7-9 and TRBJ2-5; D not certain. The V gene's germline CDR1 is SEHNR and CDR2 FQNEAQ (reference sequence). This CDR3 spans 11 amino acids. The chain's CDR3 is CASNLGRVQYF. CDR3 coding DNA: TGTGCCAGCAACTTAGGTAGGGTACAGTACTTC.

There are a few counts of this clonotype. This chain joins TRBV7-2 and TRBJ1-6, with D hard to call. The germline V and J ends were trimmed by 5 bases and 9 bases, with 8 bases remaining between them. Per the germline V gene, CDR1 is SGHTA and CDR2 is FQGNSA. This CDR3 has 12 amino acids. The CDR3 loop is CASSRRSSPLHF. The DNA for the CDR3 is TGTGCCAGCAGCCGACGGAGTTCACCCCTCCACTTT.

This chain uses TRBV12-3 or TRBV12-4 with TRBJ2-7; D remains ambiguous. This CDR3 has 16 amino acids. The V end lost 3 bases, the J end lost 4 bases, and 19 bases lay between the germline ends. In DNA form, the CDR3 reads TGTGCCAGCAGTTTGGAACTGAGTCGGGCGGTATACGAGCAGTACTTC. Translated: CASSLELSRAVYEQYF.

The genes are TRBV7-2 and TRBJ2-1; 8 positions agree with TRBD2. The CDR3 contains 13 residues. Trimming at V came to 1 base and at J to 9 bases, leaving 2 bases not matched to a gene. Germline V gene data show CDR1 as SGHTA and CDR2 as FQGNSA. The CDR3 DNA is TGTGCCAGCAGCTTAGAGCGGGGGCGTGAGCAGTTCTTC. Translating gives CASSLERGREQFF.

The chain carries TRBV27 and TRBJ1-2, with 7 nucleotides matching TRBD1. From germline, CDR1 is MNHEY and CDR2 SMNVEV (reference sequence). The CDR3 spans 15 residues. With 6 bases clipped from V and 3 bases from J, the junction kept 10 bases outside the gene matches. In nucleotides, the CDR3 is TGTGCCAGCAGCCTAGCGCCTGGGACAGACTATGGCTACACCTTC. It encodes CASSLAPGTDYGYTF.

The rearrangement joins TRBV28 to TRBJ2-5; 8 bases agree with TRBD1. Trimming cost V 6 bases and J 5 bases; bases outside gene matches: 8. Germline values: CDR1 MDHEN, CDR2 SYDVKM. The CDR3 is made up of 14 amino acids. The CDR3: CASSPEGQGETQYF. For the CDR3, the DNA is TGTGCCAGCAGCCCCGAAGGACAGGGCGAGACCCAGTACTTC.

The chain links TRBV7-9 to TRBJ2-1; 11 nucleotides agree with TRBD2. Looked up from germline, CDR1 is SEHNR and CDR2 is FQNEAQ (reference sequence). CDR3 length: 18 residues. The V gene end was trimmed by 5 bases and the J gene end by 7 bases; junction bases not matched to a gene: 16. The CDR3, as DNA: TGTGCCAGCAGCGCCAGACTCCTAGCGGGAGGCTTTCCTAATGAGCAGTTCTTC. This codes for CASSARLLAGGFPNEQFF.

There are a few counts of this clonotype. V gene TRBV7-9 combines with J gene TRBJ1-1; D remains ambiguous. Germline V gene lookup returns CDR1 SEHNR and CDR2 FQNEAQ (reference sequence). Trimming removed 2 bases from V and 1 base from J, with 14 bases in between. The CDR3 extends over 16 amino acids. CDR3: CASSLLDAERNTEAFF. CDR3 DNA: TGTGCCAGCAGCTTACTCGACGCCGAAAGGAACACTGAAGCTTTCTTT.